This record covers a single T cell receptor (beta chain). Clones were read by immunoSEQ multiplex PCR, and TCRdb kept only the in-frame ones, dropping some. The repertoire holds some 15,000 clones, with roughly 78% as singletons. V was shortened by 7 bases and J by 2 bases, with 12 bases between the two germline ends. Germline CDR1 and CDR2: MNHEY and SVGAGI. The CDR3 length is 14 residues. This sample stems from a study of immune evolution from preneoplasia to lung adenocarcinoma. Two lung cancer pathologists independently confirmed each histologic diagnosis. The receptor was isolated from a person between 70 and 80 years old with lung adenocarcinoma. Sequences were obtained from FFPE minimally invasive lung adenocarcinoma tissue. The genes are TRBV6-5 and TRBJ2-1; D is possibly TRBD2 (5 bases). CDR3: CASTDDGTYNEQFF. For the CDR3, the DNA is TGTGCCAGCACCGACGACGGGACCTACAATGAGCAGTTCTTC.